Shown below are 4 T cell receptor beta chains from a single sample sequenced in a study of glioma-infiltrating T cells after dendritic cell vaccination. Generated by immunoSEQ multiplex PCR, the TCRdb table keeps only in-frame clones and is missing some. This table has about 30,000 clones, 90% to 95% appearing once. The sample consisted of blood, taken before dendritic cell vaccination. The receptors were gathered from a human donor with glioblastoma.

The CDR3 loop is CASGTSGGNQPQHF. The CDR3 DNA sequence: TGTGCCAGCGGTACTTCAGGGGGCAATCAGCCCCAGCATTTT. The J gene is TRBJ1-5, the V gene TRBV6-6; tentative D call: TRBD1 (6 bases). Per the germline V gene, CDR1 is MNHNY and CDR2 is SVGAGI (reference sequence). There are 14 residues in the CDR3. V dropped 8 bases and J dropped 2 bases, with 13 bases sitting between them.

The chain recombines TRBV6-5 with TRBJ1-5; D not certain. The germline CDR1 and CDR2 sequences are MNHEY and SVGAGI. Trimming stripped 0 bases from V and 7 bases from J, with 13 bases between. The CDR3 totals 15 residues. DNA of the CDR3: TGTGCCAGCAGTTACTCTGGGCCGGGAAGACAGCCCCAGCATTTT. Residues: CASSYSGPGRQPQHF.

This chain joins TRBV6-6 and TRBJ2-7; D is perhaps TRBD2 (7 bases). This CDR3 spans 12 amino acids. Germline loops: CDR1 MNHNY, CDR2 SVGAGI (reference sequence). The V end lost 7 bases, the J end lost 4 bases, and 11 bases lay between the germline ends. CDR3 in amino acids: CASTRGAYEQYF. The CDR3 DNA follows: TGTGCCAGCACCCGGGGGGCTTACGAGCAGTACTTC.

V is TRBV9 and J is TRBJ2-5; D possibly corresponds to TRBD2 (7 bases). The V end was cut by 0 bases, the J end by 5 bases, with 14 bases between. The CDR3 runs 15 residues. Germline values: CDR1 SGDLS, CDR2 YYNGEE. CDR3 loop: CASSVAGGARETQYF. The CDR3 coding sequence is TGTGCCAGCAGCGTAGCTGGGGGGGCGCGGGAGACCCAGTACTTC.